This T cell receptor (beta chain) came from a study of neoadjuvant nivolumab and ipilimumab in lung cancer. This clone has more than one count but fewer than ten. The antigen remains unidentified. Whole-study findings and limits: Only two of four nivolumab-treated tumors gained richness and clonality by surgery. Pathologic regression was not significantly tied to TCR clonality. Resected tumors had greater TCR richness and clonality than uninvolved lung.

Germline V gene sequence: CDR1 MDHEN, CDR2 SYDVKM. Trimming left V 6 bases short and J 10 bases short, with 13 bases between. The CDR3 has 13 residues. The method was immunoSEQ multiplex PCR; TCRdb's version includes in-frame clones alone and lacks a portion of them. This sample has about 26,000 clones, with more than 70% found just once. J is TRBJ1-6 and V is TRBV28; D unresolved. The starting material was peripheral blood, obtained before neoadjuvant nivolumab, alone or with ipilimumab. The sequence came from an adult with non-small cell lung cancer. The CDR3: CASSERAYSPLHF. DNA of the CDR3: TGTGCCAGCAGCGAACGAGCGTACTCACCCCTCCACTTT.